What follows are 15 T cell receptor beta chains derived from one specimen sequenced in a study of shared clonotypes between healthy human individuals. Sequencing used immunoSEQ multiplex PCR; TCRdb keeps in-frame clones, though not all of them. The table records roughly 2,000,000 clones, about 94% of them present only once. Selected positively for CCR7 and CD45RO-negative, naive CD8 cells excluded terminally differentiated effector memory CD45RA+ cells. Sequences were obtained from naive CD8+ T cells sorted from blood. The receptors here all came from a young man in good health.

This chain joins TRBV7-9 and TRBJ1-1, with unresolved D. Germline values: CDR1 SEHNR, CDR2 FQNEAQ (reference sequence). The CDR3 covers 12 residues. V gave up 5 bases and J gave up 1 base, with 5 bases separating them. The CDR3 DNA is TGTGCCAGCAGCCAGACGAACACTGAAGCTTTCTTT. Its translation is CASSQTNTEAFF. The whole variable domain, remainder taken from reference TRBV7-9 and TRBJ1-1, is DTGVSQNPRHKITKRGQNVTFRCDPISEHNRLYWYRQTLGQGPEFLTYFQNEAQLEKSRLLSDRFSAERPKGSFSTLEIQRTEQGDSAMYLCASSQTNTEAFFGQGTRLTVV.

The rearrangement uses TRBV28 and TRBJ2-7; D possibly uses TRBD1 or TRBD2 (5 bases each). CDR1 is MDHEN and CDR2 is SYDVKM in the germline V gene. The CDR3 covers 13 residues. Trimming took 5 bases from V and 7 from J, leaving 15 bases between them. CDR3 coding DNA: TGTGCCAGCAGTCCGGGACCTTTCACGGAGCAGTACTTC. The encoded protein is CASSPGPFTEQYF.

Comment on this clone: Other DNA sequences of this sample code for an identical CDR3. This rearrangement joins TRBV7-9 to TRBJ2-7; D gene uncertain. Trimming took off 1 base at V and 2 bases at J, with 3 bases between the two ends. This CDR3 has 12 amino acids. Germline CDR1 reads SEHNR; CDR2 reads FQNEAQ (reference sequence). The CDR3 region has the DNA TGTGCCAGCAGCTTAGGCACCTACGAGCAGTACTTC. Translation gives CASSLGTYEQYF.

In the case of this clone: Different DNA sequences within this sample yield the same CDR3. In DNA form, the CDR3 reads TGCGCCAGCAGCTTGGCGGGAAATTCACCCCTCCACTTT. Translation: CASSLAGNSPLHF. The chain couples TRBV5-1 to TRBJ1-6; D call uncertain. CDR1 and CDR2 (germline): SGHRS, YFSETQ. The CDR3 is made up of 13 amino acids. Trimming stripped 0 bases from V and 7 bases from J, with 5 bases between.

This clone was seen just once. The gene calls are TRBV2 and TRBJ2-5; TRBD2 agrees at 7 bases. The germline V gene encodes CDR1 SNHLY and CDR2 FYNNEI. J lost 2 bases, V lost 4 bases, and 7 bases had no gene match. CDR3 length: 15 residues. CDR3: CASSAGDYSQETQYF. The DNA for the CDR3 is TGTGCCAGCAGTGCCGGGGACTACAGTCAAGAGACCCAGTACTTC.

This clone showed up just once. The gene calls are TRBV9 and TRBJ2-2; the D is unclear. The V end lost 3 bases, the J end lost 2 bases, and 5 bases lay between the germline ends. The CDR3 contains 13 residues. Germline CDR1 reads SGDLS; CDR2 reads YYNGEE. The CDR3 coding sequence is TGTGCCAGCAGCGAAGATAACACCGGGGAGCTGTTTTTT. It codes for CASSEDNTGELFF.

The chain combines TRBV9 with TRBJ2-7, with TRBD2 matching over 9 bases. This CDR3 is built from 16 residues. With 0 bases clipped from V and 1 base from J, the junction kept 5 bases outside the gene matches. From germline, CDR1 is SGDLS and CDR2 YYNGEE. In DNA, the CDR3 is TGTGCCAGCAGCGTAGAGGATAGCGGGAGATCCTACGAGCAGTACTTC. Amino acid sequence: CASSVEDSGRSYEQYF. The whole variable domain, filled in from reference TRBV9 and TRBJ2-7, reads DSGVTQTPKHLITATGQRVTLRCSPRSGDLSVYWYQQSLDQGLQFLIQYYNGEERAKGNILERFSAQQFPDLHSELNLSSLELGDSALYFCASSVEDSGRSYEQYFGPGTRLTVT.

The table lists this clone with a count of one. The J gene is TRBJ2-1, the V gene TRBV27; 8 bases agree with TRBD2. The CDR3 consists of 15 residues. After removal of 6 bases from V and 4 bases from J, the junction contained 8 bases not matched to a gene. Germline CDR1 reads MNHEY; CDR2 reads SMNVEV (reference sequence). CDR3 in DNA: TGTGCCAGCAGAAGAGCGGGGGCCGGTTACAATGAGCAGTTCTTC. Translated: CASRRAGAGYNEQFF.

This rearrangement joins TRBV27 to TRBJ2-7, with 7 positions matching TRBD1. The trim removed 6 bases at V and 0 bases at J, leaving 5 bases unmatched. Germline values: CDR1 MNHEY, CDR2 SMNVEV (reference sequence). The CDR3 has 14 amino acids. The CDR3 DNA reads as TGTGCCAGCAGCGGACAGGAGAGCTCCTACGAGCAGTACTTC. Translating gives CASSGQESSYEQYF.

As for this clone: Different DNA sequences within this sample yield the same CDR3. The CDR3 protein is CASSFGGNYGYTF. The DNA for the CDR3 is TGTGCCAGCAGTTTCGGGGGTAACTATGGCTACACCTTC. The J gene is TRBJ1-2, the V gene TRBV27; maybe TRBD1 (5 bases). The CDR3 loop spans 13 amino acids. V dropped 3 bases and J dropped 1 base, with 6 bases sitting between them. Germline assignment: CDR1 MNHEY and CDR2 SMNVEV (reference sequence).

The rearrangement joins TRBV6-1 to TRBJ2-1; D remains unclear. CDR1 and CDR2 from the germline V gene are MNHNS and SASEGT. The V end lost 4 bases, the J end lost 2 bases, and 12 bases lay between the germline ends. CDR3 length equals 15 residues. CDR3 amino acids: CASSATAGTYNEQFF. In nucleotides, the CDR3 is TGTGCCAGCAGTGCGACGGCAGGAACCTACAATGAGCAGTTCTTC.

The chain carries TRBV15 and TRBJ1-4; D remains ambiguous. V dropped 0 bases and J dropped 8 bases, with 13 bases sitting between them. This CDR3 has 15 amino acids. Germline V lookup: CDR1 LNHNV, CDR2 YYDKDF (reference sequence). CDR3 nucleotides: TGTGCCACCAGCAGAGATGGTGGAGGATCGGAAAAACTGTTTTTT. Amino acids: CATSRDGGGSEKLFF.

J is TRBJ2-3 and V is TRBV11-2; 8 bases line up with TRBD1. From germline, CDR1 is SGHAT and CDR2 FQNNGV. V lost 1 base and J lost 2; bases outside the gene matches: 2. This CDR3 contains 15 residues. For the CDR3, the DNA is TGTGCCAGCAGCTTAGGGACAGGGCCCACAGATACGCAGTATTTT. Amino acid sequence: CASSLGTGPTDTQYF.

V is TRBV29-1 and J is TRBJ2-7; D is possibly TRBD1 (5 bases). The CDR3 extends over 13 amino acids. In germline, CDR1 is SQVTM, CDR2 ANQGSEA. V was clipped by 5 bases and J by 2 bases, with 13 bases between them. CDR3 in amino acids: CSVLPTETYEQYF. DNA for the CDR3: TGCAGCGTTCTCCCGACAGAGACCTACGAGCAGTACTTC.

The chain joins TRBV6-6 to TRBJ1-6, with D unclear. There are 13 residues in the CDR3. CDR1 is MNHNY, CDR2 SVGAGI, per germline (reference sequence). V was shortened by 6 bases and J by 7 bases, with 10 bases between the two germline ends. This CDR3 is CASSLQSNSPLHF. The DNA of the CDR3 is TGTGCCAGCAGCCTACAGTCCAATTCACCCCTCCACTTT.